One T cell receptor beta chain is described in this entry. Its antigen is still unknown. It was CD45RO-negative cells, positively selected for CCR7, that made up naive CD8 cells, with terminally differentiated effector memory CD45RA+ cells excluded. Only in-frame clones appear in the TCRdb table, and some are missing; sequencing was by immunoSEQ multiplex PCR. Of about 2,100,000 clones in the sample, 85% to 95% are singletons; the top ten hold roughly 1.8%. The data were obtained in a study of shared clonotypes between healthy human individuals. Study observations and caveats: Naive CD4 clonotypes overlapped across a handful of donors at about 5.2%. Unshared clonotypes carried lower generation probabilities than those common to all four donors.

Per the germline V gene, CDR1 is SEHNR and CDR2 is FQNEAQ (reference sequence). V lost 1 base, J lost 7 bases, and 7 bases lay in between. The CDR3 runs 12 residues. The chain combines TRBV7-9 with TRBJ1-2, with no clear D. This receptor was identified in a man younger than 30 in good health. Some clones in this sample may be carry-over from other donors' samples. The sequenced material came from naive CD8+ T cells from PBMCs. DNA of the CDR3: TGTGCCAGCAGCTTAGATCAGACTGGCTACACCTTC. Its translation is CASSLDQTGYTF.